Each of the 31 T cell receptor beta chains below was sequenced from the same sample in a study of graft-versus-host responses after intestinal transplantation. Method: immunoSEQ multiplex PCR; TCRdb's copy keeps in-frame clones and lacks some. The sample lists around 64,000 clones, 94% occurring once. These receptors are not linked to any known antigen. Specimen: unstimulated CD4+ T cells sorted from spleen or lymph node cells, collected before transplant. These receptors were obtained from a human donor who was the organ donor for an intestinal transplant.

The chain carries TRBV5-1 and TRBJ1-1; possible D gene TRBD1, 6 bases. V lost 1 base to trimming and J lost 2 bases, with 9 bases between them. The CDR3 is 14 residues long. Germline assignment: CDR1 SGHRS and CDR2 YFSETQ. CDR3 protein: CASSLTGPNTEAFF. In DNA, the CDR3 is TGCGCCAGCAGCTTGACAGGGCCCAACACTGAAGCTTTCTTT.

This sequence joins TRBV12-5 and TRBJ1-2; 9 bases line up with TRBD1. The V gene end was trimmed by 1 base and the J gene end by 6 bases; junction bases not matched to a gene: 6. CDR3 size: 15 residues. Germline CDR1 is LGHNT and CDR2 is FRNRAP. The CDR3 protein is CASGLAIQGADGYTF. In DNA, the CDR3 is TGTGCTAGTGGTTTGGCCATACAGGGGGCAGATGGCTACACCTTC. The variable domain in full, with the rest retrieved from reference TRBV12-5 and TRBJ1-2, is DARVTQTPRHKVTEMGQEVTMRCQPILGHNTVFWYRQTMMQGLELLAYFRNRAPLDDSGMPKDRFSAEMPDATLATLKIQPSEPRDSAVYFCASGLAIQGADGYTFGSGTRLTVV.

V and J are TRBV10-2 and TRBJ1-1; D remains ambiguous. The length of the CDR3 is 14 residues. Germline values: CDR1 WSHSY, CDR2 SAAADI. V was cut by 1 base and J by 1 base, with 7 bases left in between. In nucleotides, the CDR3 is TGCGCCAGCAGTGAGTGGGGTGGGAACACTGAAGCTTTCTTT. This translates into CASSEWGGNTEAFF.

The genes are TRBV9 and TRBJ1-5; TRBD1 matches at 9 bases. The CDR3 consists of 15 residues. V trimming: 5 bases; J trimming: 6 bases; junction bases outside the gene matches: 9. The germline V gene encodes CDR1 SGDLS and CDR2 YYNGEE. The CDR3 loop reads CASRLGQGVFQPQHF. The CDR3 DNA is TGTGCCAGCAGGTTGGGACAGGGAGTTTTTCAGCCCCAGCATTTT.

The gene calls are TRBV27 and TRBJ2-7, with 10 bases identical to TRBD1. The CDR3 has 13 amino acids. From germline, CDR1 is MNHEY and CDR2 SMNVEV (reference sequence). The V gene end was trimmed by 6 bases and the J gene end by 3 bases; junction bases not matched to a gene: 2. The CDR3: CASRGQGFYEQYF. CDR3 DNA: TGTGCCAGCAGGGGACAGGGGTTCTACGAGCAGTACTTC.

This clone showed up just once. J is TRBJ2-5 and V is TRBV11-1; TRBD2 aligns across 10 bases. There are 15 residues in the CDR3. The germline V gene encodes CDR1 SGHAT and CDR2 FQDESV (reference sequence). Unmatched junction bases numbered 6, after V lost 2 bases and J lost 6 bases. The DNA for the CDR3 is TGTGCCAGCAGCTTATTAGCTAGCGGGGGCCAGACCCAGTACTTC. It specifies CASSLLASGGQTQYF.

The chain has TRBV5-1 and TRBJ2-3, with 7 bases that match TRBD2. CDR3 size: 14 residues. V shed 2 bases, J shed 3 bases, and the junction held 3 bases outside the gene matches. From germline, CDR1 is SGHRS and CDR2 YFSETQ. In DNA, the CDR3 is TGCGCCAGCAGCTTCACGGGACTAACAGATACGCAGTATTTT. Translation: CASSFTGLTDTQYF.

The rearrangement links TRBV29-1 to TRBJ2-7; TRBD1 agrees at 7 bases. This CDR3 region has 11 residues. Germline assignment: CDR1 SQVTM and CDR2 ANQGSEA. The J segment lost 6 bases and the V segment lost 6 bases, leaving 5 bases of the junction unmatched. CDR3 DNA sequence: TGCAGCGTAATGACAGGGACCGAGCAGTACTTC. Translated: CSVMTGTEQYF.

The CDR3 nucleotides are TGCGCCAGCACAGGGCGGGAGACCCAGTACTTC. Protein: CASTGRETQYF. V and J are TRBV10-1 and TRBJ2-5; D is possibly TRBD1 (5 bases). Between the trimmed V and J ends, which lost 7 bases and 5 bases, there was a span of 8 bases. The CDR3 is 11 residues long. Looked up from germline, CDR1 is WNHNN and CDR2 is SYGVQD (reference sequence).

The rearrangement uses TRBV2 and TRBJ2-7; D call uncertain. The CDR3 extends over 15 amino acids. Germline V gene data show CDR1 as SNHLY and CDR2 as FYNNEI. Trimming pared 3 bases from V and 0 bases from J, leaving 12 bases between. CDR3 nucleotides: TGTGCCAGCAGTGAGTACTCTAGGAGCTCCTACGAGCAGTACTTC. This encodes CASSEYSRSSYEQYF.

CDR3 DNA sequence: TGTGCCAGCAGCTTAAACCCGAGTAGCGGTCAAGGTACGCAGTATTTT. It specifies CASSLNPSSGQGTQYF. The rearrangement links TRBV7-3 to TRBJ2-3; possible D gene TRBD2, 6 bases. Per the germline V gene, CDR1 is SGHTA and CDR2 is FQGTGA. This CDR3 comprises 16 residues. The ends were cut back, 1 base at V and 8 bases at J, with 19 bases in the middle. Combining the CDR3 with reference TRBV7-3 and TRBJ2-3 gives the whole variable domain GAGVSQTPSNKVTEKGKYVELRCDPISGHTALYWYRQSLGQGPEFLIYFQGTGAADDSGLPNDRFFAVRPEGSVSTLKIQRTERGDSAVYLCASSLNPSSGQGTQYFGPGTRLTVL.

The gene calls are TRBV4-1 and TRBJ2-1, with no clear D. V lost 2 bases and J lost 0, with 11 bases in between. Germline lookup yields CDR1 MGHRA and CDR2 YSYEKL. This CDR3 region has 16 residues. The CDR3 coding sequence is TGCGCCAGCAGCCAATATGCGGCTAGCTCCTACAATGAGCAGTTCTTC. Its translation is CASSQYAASSYNEQFF.

V usage is TRBV4-1 and J usage is TRBJ1-4; TRBD1 aligns across 7 bases. V dropped 8 bases and J dropped 0; count of bases not matched to a gene: 12. Germline CDR1 reads MGHRA; CDR2 reads YSYEKL. The CDR3 extends over 17 amino acids. As DNA, the CDR3 is TGCGCCAGCCGAAGCCGGGACAGAACCCCAACTAATGAAAAACTGTTTTTT. Translating it yields CASRSRDRTPTNEKLFF.

The chain is built from TRBV6-4 and TRBJ2-1, with 7 bases fitting TRBD2. CDR1 and CDR2 from the germline V gene are MRHNA and SNTAGT. The trim removed 4 bases at V and 8 bases at J, leaving 2 bases unmatched. The length of the CDR3 is 12 residues. CDR3 in amino acids: CASSAGGDEQFF. In nucleotides, the CDR3 is TGTGCCAGCAGTGCGGGAGGCGATGAGCAGTTCTTC.

The chain has TRBV6-4 and TRBJ1-2; 9 nucleotides align to TRBD1. Germline V CDR1 and CDR2: MRHNA, SNTAGT. This CDR3 region has 14 residues. The ends lost 6 bases at V and 6 bases at J; junction bases unmatched: 8. This CDR3 is CASRPLTGGHGYTF. Written as DNA, the CDR3 is TGTGCCAGCAGACCTTTAACAGGGGGCCATGGCTACACCTTC.

This rearrangement joins TRBV11-2 to TRBJ2-2; no firm D call. This CDR3 is 15 amino acids long. Trimming pared 1 base from V and 4 bases from J, leaving 10 bases between. CDR1 and CDR2 from the germline V gene are SGHAT and FQNNGV. The DNA of the CDR3 is TGTGCCAGCAGCTTAGGTAGTGCGGTCACCGGGGAGCTGTTTTTT. Residues: CASSLGSAVTGELFF. The whole variable domain, remainder taken from reference TRBV11-2 and TRBJ2-2, is EAGVAQSPRYKIIEKRQSVAFWCNPISGHATLYWYQQILGQGPKLLIQFQNNGVVDDSQLPKDRFSAERLKGVDSTLKIQPAKLEDSAVYLCASSLGSAVTGELFFGEGSRLTVL.

The chain combines TRBV2 with TRBJ1-1; weak D call: TRBD1 (5 bases). Germline V gene data show CDR1 as SNHLY and CDR2 as FYNNEI. This CDR3 comprises 15 residues. Trimming removed 5 bases from V and 6 bases from J, with 19 bases in between. CDR3 bases: TGTGCCAGCAGTCCTCGGGCGGGGGGTAGGGCTGAAGCTTTCTTT. Translation gives CASSPRAGGRAEAFF.

V is TRBV5-1 and J is TRBJ2-3; D ambiguous. Germline-derived CDR1 and CDR2 are SGHRS and YFSETQ. CDR3 size: 13 residues. V shed 8 bases and J shed 4 bases, with 14 bases lying between them. The CDR3, as DNA: TGCGCCAGTTGGCATGGGTCCGCAGATACGCAGTATTTT. Protein sequence: CASWHGSADTQYF.

Remarks on this clone: The germline gene is not matched at one end of the junction; a read error may be the cause. The sample contains more than one DNA sequence encoding this CDR3. The rearrangement uses TRBV18 and TRBJ2-5; tentative D call: TRBD1 (6 bases). The CDR3 is made up of 13 amino acids. Germline loops: CDR1 KGHSH, CDR2 LQKENI. The CDR3 bases are TGCGCCAGCTCACCAGGGACACAAGAGACCCAGTACTTC. Translating gives CASSPGTQETQYF.

The chain uses TRBV7-2 and TRBJ2-1; 10 bases are shared with TRBD2. Trimming cost V 5 bases and J 5 bases; bases outside gene matches: 9. The CDR3 spans 16 residues. The V gene's germline CDR1 is SGHTA and CDR2 FQGNSA. DNA of the CDR3: TGTGCCAGCAGCCCTCAGCGGGGGGGACCCCACAATGAGCAGTTCTTC. This codes for CASSPQRGGPHNEQFF.

The rearrangement joins TRBV7-8 to TRBJ1-5; D unresolved. CDR3 length: 14 amino acids. V was trimmed by 5 bases and J by 3 bases, leaving 11 bases between them. CDR1 is SGHVS and CDR2 is FQNEAQ in the germline V gene. The CDR3 DNA sequence: TGTGCCAGCAGCCGCTCGGATTTCAATCAGCCCCAGCATTTT. This gives the protein CASSRSDFNQPQHF.

J is TRBJ2-3 and V is TRBV5-1; D is ambiguous. The V gene lost 0 bases and the J gene lost 1 base, with 9 bases spanning the gap. Looked up from germline, CDR1 is SGHRS and CDR2 is YFSETQ. There are 15 residues in the CDR3. The CDR3 here is CASSLEPGGTDTQYF. The CDR3 coding sequence is TGCGCCAGCAGCTTGGAGCCCGGCGGCACAGATACGCAGTATTTT. Combining the CDR3 with reference TRBV5-1 and TRBJ2-3 gives the whole variable domain KAGVTQTPRYLIKTRGQQVTLSCSPISGHRSVSWYQQTPGQGLQFLFEYFSETQRNKGNFPGRFSGRQFSNSRSEMNVSTLELGDSALYLCASSLEPGGTDTQYFGPGTRLTVL.

This chain joins TRBV7-3 and TRBJ2-5; 8 bases map to TRBD2. From germline, CDR1 is SGHTA and CDR2 FQGTGA. CDR3 length equals 15 residues. The V gene end was trimmed by 0 bases and the J gene end by 1 base; junction bases not matched to a gene: 1. This chain's CDR3 is CASSLTGTSQETQYF. CDR3 nucleotides: TGTGCCAGCAGCTTAACTGGGACTAGCCAAGAGACCCAGTACTTC.

This clone showed up just once. One junction end disagrees with the germline gene, perhaps due to a read error. V usage is TRBV9 and J usage is TRBJ1-1; D possibly corresponds to TRBD1 (6 bases). Germline lookup yields CDR1 SGDLS and CDR2 YYNGEE. The CDR3 sequence is 15 residues long. The CDR3 is CASSVGSQGNPEAFF. CDR3 nucleotides: TGTGCCAGCAGCGTAGGGAGCCAGGGGAACCCTGAAGCTTTCTTT.

This sequence joins TRBV6-5 and TRBJ2-7; TRBD1 aligns across 8 bases. The CDR3 extends over 14 amino acids. Germline CDR1 MNHEY, CDR2 SVGAGI. Trimming took 6 bases from V and 4 from J; bases not matched to a gene: 8. In DNA form, the CDR3 reads TGTGCCAGCAGGACGGGACAGGTTTTTTACGAGCAGTACTTC. This translates into CASRTGQVFYEQYF.

The chain carries TRBV4-2 and TRBJ2-1; D gene uncertain. V was cut by 3 bases and J by 6 bases, with 9 bases left in between. The CDR3 has 13 amino acids. CDR1 is LGHNA and CDR2 is YNFKEQ in the germline V gene. CDR3 sequence (DNA): TGTGCCAGCAGCCACCAAAGCCTCAATGAGCAGTTCTTC. It specifies CASSHQSLNEQFF.

V and J are TRBV7-9 and TRBJ1-4; D is ambiguous. In germline, CDR1 is SEHNR, CDR2 FQNEAQ (reference sequence). The ends were cut back, 1 base at V and 7 bases at J, with 13 bases in the middle. This CDR3 is 15 amino acids long. CDR3 coding DNA: TGTGCCAGCAGCTTAGGCGAGGTTGCTGGTGAAAAACTGTTTTTT. Its protein is CASSLGEVAGEKLFF.

The chain uses TRBV19 and TRBJ2-7; D is possibly TRBD2 (5 bases). The V and J ends lost 4 bases and 2 bases respectively, with 9 bases between them. Germline CDR1 is LNHDA and CDR2 is SQIVND (reference sequence). The CDR3 is made up of 13 amino acids. CDR3 residues: CASSSGPAYEQYF. CDR3 DNA sequence: TGTGCCAGTAGTAGCGGGCCGGCCTACGAGCAGTACTTC.

This rearrangement joins TRBV7-3 to TRBJ1-2; D unresolved. The V and J ends lost 8 bases and 4 bases respectively, with 17 bases between them. From germline, CDR1 is SGHTA and CDR2 FQGTGA. The CDR3 sequence is 14 residues long. In DNA, the CDR3 is TGTGCCAGCGGGCTGGGTGGCTCAGGCTATGGCTACACCTTC. Translation gives CASGLGGSGYGYTF.

The gene calls are TRBV10-1 and TRBJ2-6, with D tentatively TRBD2 (6 bases). There are 16 residues in the CDR3. Trimming removed 0 bases from V and 2 bases from J, with 8 bases in between. The germline CDR1 and CDR2 sequences are WNHNN and SYGVQD (reference sequence). As DNA, the CDR3 is TGCGCCAGCAGTGAGTCGTGGGGGGCTGGGGCCAACGTCCTGACTTTC. Translating gives CASSESWGAGANVLTF.

The chain carries TRBV30 and TRBJ1-6; D perhaps matches TRBD1 (6 bases). The CDR3 covers 14 residues. V shed 0 bases and J shed 6 bases, with 9 bases lying between them. Per germline, CDR1 GTSNPN and CDR2 SVGIG (reference sequence). CDR3 bases: TGTGCCTGGAGTGTAAGGGGGGGTAATTCACCCCTCCACTTT. Protein: CAWSVRGGNSPLHF.